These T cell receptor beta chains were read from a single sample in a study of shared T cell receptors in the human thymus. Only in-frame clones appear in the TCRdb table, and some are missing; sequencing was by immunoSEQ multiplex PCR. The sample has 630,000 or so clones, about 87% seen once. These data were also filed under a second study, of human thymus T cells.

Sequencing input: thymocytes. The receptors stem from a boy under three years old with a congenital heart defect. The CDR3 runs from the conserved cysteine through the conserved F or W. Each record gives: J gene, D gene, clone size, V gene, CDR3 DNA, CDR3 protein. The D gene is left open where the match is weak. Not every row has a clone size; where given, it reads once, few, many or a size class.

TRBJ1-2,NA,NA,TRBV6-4,TGTGCCAGCAGTGACTCGATGTTGCAGGGACTTAACTATGGCTACACCTTC,CASSDSMLQGLNYGYTF
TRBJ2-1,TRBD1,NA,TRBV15,TGTGCCACCAGCATCCCCCAGAGGACAGGCAAGCCCCACAATGAGCAGTTCTTC,CATSIPQRTGKPHNEQFF
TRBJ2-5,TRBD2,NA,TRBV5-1,TGCGCCAGCAGCTTGGGACTAGCGAGGGGGGAGACCCAGTACTTC,CASSLGLARGETQYF
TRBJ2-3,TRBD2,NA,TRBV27,TGTGCCAGCAGTTTATCGATGGTAGCGGGGGCTCCAACAGATACGCAGTATTTT,CASSLSMVAGAPTDTQYF
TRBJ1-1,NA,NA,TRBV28,TGTGCCACCCACCACGCCGCCACGGGTGGGGGACACTCGAACACTGAAGCTTTCTTT,CATHHAATGGGHSNTEAFF
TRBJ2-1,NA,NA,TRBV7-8,TGTGCCAGCAGCTTACGGGGTAATGAGCAGTTCTTC,CASSLRGNEQFF
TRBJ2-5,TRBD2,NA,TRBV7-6,TGTGCCAGCAGCTTAGTCGTCCCTAGCGGGCGCTCACGGGAGACCCAGTACTTC,CASSLVVPSGRSRETQYF
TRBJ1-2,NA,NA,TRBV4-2,TGTGCCAGCAGCCAAGATAAGTCACTTAACTATGGCTACACCTTC,CASSQDKSLNYGYTF
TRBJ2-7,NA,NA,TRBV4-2,TGTGCCAGCAGCCAAGAAGGCGGGGAAAGATTCTACGAGCAGTACTTC,CASSQEGGERFYEQYF
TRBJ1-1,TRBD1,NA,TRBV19,TGTGCCACCGCCATCCAGGGGGGCAACACTGAAGCTTTCTTT,CATAIQGGNTEAFF
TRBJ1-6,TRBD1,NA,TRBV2,TGTGCCAGCGGGGGACAGGGGCCTAATTCACCCCTCCACTTT,CASGGQGPNSPLHF
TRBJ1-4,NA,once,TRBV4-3,TGCGCCAGCAGCCATGTTCCACTACGGGGTCGGGAGGTTAGTGAAAAACTGTTTTTT,CASSHVPLRGREVSEKLFF
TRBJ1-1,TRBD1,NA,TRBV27,TGTGCCAGCAGTTTAACAGGGGACACTGAAGCTTTCTTT,CASSLTGDTEAFF
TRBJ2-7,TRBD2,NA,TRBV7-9,TGTGCCAGCAGCTCTCACCGCGCGACGGGGGGGCCCCACGAGCAGTACTTC,CASSSHRATGGPHEQYF
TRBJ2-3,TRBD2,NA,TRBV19,TGTGCCAGTAGTATACCTAGCGGGGCTACAGATACGCAGTATTTT,CASSIPSGATDTQYF
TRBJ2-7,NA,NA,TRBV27,TGTGCCAGCAGTTCAGAGCGGTCCTACGAGCAGTACTTC,CASSSERSYEQYF
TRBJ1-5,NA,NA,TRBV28,TGTGCCACATACAGGGCAGACTGCAATCAGCCCCAGCATTTT,CATYRADCNQPQHF
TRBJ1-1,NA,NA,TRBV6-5,TGTGCCAGCAGTTTATCGCCACAGGGTTCCCAGACTGAAGCTTTCTTT,CASSLSPQGSQTEAFF
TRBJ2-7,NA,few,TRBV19,TGTGCCAGTAGTATCGGACTTGGCGCCTACGAGCAGTACTTC,CASSIGLGAYEQYF
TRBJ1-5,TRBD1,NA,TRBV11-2,TGTGCCAGCAGCATCCGGACAGGTAGTGGTCAGCCCCAGCATTTT,CASSIRTGSGQPQHF